Each of the 28 T cell receptor beta chains below was sequenced from the same sample in a study of cytomegalovirus exposure and HLA in healthy donors. Clones were sequenced by immunoSEQ multiplex PCR, and TCRdb holds only the in-frame ones, with some missing. The sample shows roughly 220,000 clones, over 80% of them seen only once. Sample: PBMCs. These TCRs come from a woman aged 25 to 39 in good health and CMV-seropositive.

V usage is TRBV6-5 and J usage is TRBJ2-7, with 8 bases matching TRBD1. With V trimmed by 8 bases and J by 4 bases, 13 bases remained unmatched. This CDR3 contains 15 residues. In germline, CDR1 is MNHEY, CDR2 SVGAGI. The CDR3 DNA follows: TGTGCCAGCGGGAGGAGTGGACAGGGCTCTTACGAGCAGTACTTC. Its translation: CASGRSGQGSYEQYF.

V usage is TRBV30 and J usage is TRBJ1-3; D is unresolved. The CDR3 loop spans 14 amino acids. The V gene's germline CDR1 is GTSNPN and CDR2 SVGIG (reference sequence). Trimming shortened V by 7 bases and J by 3 bases, and 16 bases separated the two germline ends. The CDR3 is CASMSGPFGNTIYF. For the CDR3, the DNA is TGTGCCTCTATGTCAGGTCCTTTTGGAAACACCATATATTTT. The whole variable domain, filled in from reference TRBV30 and TRBJ1-3, reads SQTIHQWPATLVQPVGSPLSLECTVEGTSNPNLYWYRQAAGRGLQLLFYSVGIGQISSEVPQNLSASRPQDRQFILSSKKLLLSDSGFYLCASMSGPFGNTIYFGEGSWLTVV.

The chain uses TRBV9 and TRBJ2-7; TRBD1 matches 7 bases. V shed 0 bases and J 3 bases; nucleotides not matched to a gene: 3. Germline-derived CDR1 and CDR2 are SGDLS and YYNGEE. The CDR3 is made up of 14 amino acids. The CDR3 DNA is TGTGCCAGCAGCGTAGATTACAGGGGCTACGAGCAGTACTTC. It yields the protein CASSVDYRGYEQYF.

This chain links TRBV27 with TRBJ2-7; 10 bases match TRBD2. V trimming: 1 base; J trimming: 0 bases; junction bases outside the gene matches: 9. CDR1 is MNHEY, CDR2 SMNVEV, per germline (reference sequence). CDR3 length equals 18 residues. The CDR3 DNA is TGTGCCAGCAGTTTATTGGCTAGCGGGAGTCGGAGCTCCTACGAGCAGTACTTC. Translation: CASSLLASGSRSSYEQYF.

The sample holds a few counts of this clone. The V call is TRBV2, the J call TRBJ1-5; D is ambiguous. Germline values: CDR1 SNHLY, CDR2 FYNNEI. This CDR3 region has 12 residues. V lost 8 bases and J lost 5, with 10 bases in between. The CDR3 DNA sequence: TGTGCCAGCGAGGGCAGTGATCAGCCCCAGCATTTT. It yields the protein CASEGSDQPQHF.

This clone appeared a single time. The chain joins TRBV5-1 to TRBJ2-1, with TRBD2 identical over 13 bases. The germline CDR1 and CDR2 sequences are SGHRS and YFSETQ. V lost 0 bases, J lost 0 bases, and 6 bases stayed unmatched. This CDR3 comprises 19 residues. The CDR3 here is CASSLGLAGGIDSYNEQFF. CDR3 DNA: TGCGCCAGCAGCTTGGGACTAGCGGGAGGTATCGACTCCTACAATGAGCAGTTCTTC.

A note on this clone: The same CDR3 arises from other DNA sequences in this sample as well. This chain joins TRBV7-3 and TRBJ2-7; 7 bases map to TRBD1. This CDR3 contains 13 residues. Germline assignment: CDR1 SGHTA and CDR2 FQGTGA. With V trimmed by 1 base and J by 3 bases, 0 bases remained unmatched. DNA of the CDR3: TGTGCCAGCAGCTTAAGGGACAGCTACGAGCAGTACTTC. Encoded protein: CASSLRDSYEQYF.

The rearrangement uses TRBV7-6 and TRBJ2-7; 10 bases are a match to TRBD2. The CDR3 runs 14 residues. V was clipped by 5 bases and J by 6 bases; unmatched bases: 7. Germline assignment: CDR1 SGHVS and CDR2 FNYEAQ. As DNA, the CDR3 is TGTGCCAGCAGCAGAACCGGGACTAGCGCCGAGCAGTACTTC. As protein: CASSRTGTSAEQYF.

The V and J genes are TRBV19 and TRBJ2-3, with a weak D call TRBD2 (6 bases). Germline V gene data show CDR1 as LNHDA and CDR2 as SQIVND (reference sequence). Deletions cut 1 base from V and 5 bases from J, with 13 bases between. This CDR3 contains 15 residues. This CDR3 reads CASSIAGERQDTQYF. The CDR3 DNA follows: TGTGCCAGTAGTATAGCGGGAGAGCGTCAAGATACGCAGTATTTT.

This clone was counted only a few times. The rearrangement links TRBV7-3 to TRBJ1-2; 7 nucleotides line up with TRBD1. V trimming: 3 bases; J trimming: 5 bases; junction bases outside the gene matches: 3. The CDR3 sequence is 13 residues long. CDR1 SGHTA and CDR2 FQGTGA come from the germline V gene. CDR3 amino acids: CASSLTGSYGYTF. The CDR3 DNA reads as TGTGCCAGCAGCTTGACAGGGTCTTATGGCTACACCTTC.

The rearrangement joins TRBV9 to TRBJ2-2; 7 nucleotides line up with TRBD1. V was clipped by 4 bases and J by 4 bases; unmatched bases: 7. The CDR3 is 15 amino acids. The germline CDR1 and CDR2 sequences are SGDLS and YYNGEE. CDR3 coding DNA: TGTGCCAGCAGCATCACAGGGGTTGGCACCGGGGAGCTGTTTTTT. It specifies CASSITGVGTGELFF.

The chain uses TRBV4-2 and TRBJ2-1; D may match TRBD1 or TRBD2 (5 bases each). This CDR3 is built from 11 residues. The V and J ends lost 9 bases and 6 bases respectively, with 9 bases between them. Germline CDR1 and CDR2: LGHNA and YNFKEQ. The CDR3 is CASHGGNEQFF. CDR3 sequence (DNA): TGTGCCAGTCATGGGGGCAATGAGCAGTTCTTC.

The CDR3 sequence is CAWSGQGRIYGYTF. The CDR3 DNA follows: TGTGCCTGGAGTGGACAGGGGCGCATCTATGGCTACACCTTC. The V call is TRBV30, the J call TRBJ1-2; TRBD1 agrees at 8 bases. J lost 4 bases, V lost 1 base, and 5 bases had no gene match. CDR3 length equals 14 residues. Germline V lookup: CDR1 GTSNPN, CDR2 SVGIG (reference sequence).

This chain connects TRBV5-1 to TRBJ1-1, with D possibly being TRBD1 (6 bases). The V end was cut by 3 bases, the J end by 1 base, with 10 bases between. This CDR3 is 14 amino acids long. Germline lookup yields CDR1 SGHRS and CDR2 YFSETQ. This CDR3 is CASSYGQKNTEAFF. CDR3 nucleotide sequence: TGCGCCAGCAGCTACGGACAGAAGAACACTGAAGCTTTCTTT.

This clone was counted between two and nine times. The chain uses TRBV10-3 and TRBJ2-6, with D perhaps TRBD1 or TRBD2 (6 bases each). This CDR3 has 16 residues. The germline CDR1 and CDR2 sequences are ENHRY and SYGVKD. The V end lost 3 bases, the J end lost 1 base, and 10 bases lay between the germline ends. The chain's CDR3 is CAISEGGSSGANVLTF. In nucleotides, the CDR3 is TGTGCCATCAGTGAAGGGGGGAGTTCTGGGGCCAACGTCCTGACTTTC.

This clone has just one count. V usage is TRBV5-1 and J usage is TRBJ1-1; D perhaps matches TRBD1 (6 bases). The V and J ends lost 0 bases and 5 bases respectively, with 14 bases between them. This CDR3 has 15 residues. The germline V gene has CDR1 SGHRS and CDR2 YFSETQ. The CDR3 DNA sequence: TGCGCCAGCAGCTTGGTAAACAGGGTAGATACTGAAGCTTTCTTT. Protein sequence: CASSLVNRVDTEAFF.

This clone was seen a few times. This rearrangement joins TRBV27 to TRBJ2-7; possible D gene TRBD1, 6 bases. CDR1 MNHEY and CDR2 SMNVEV come from the germline V gene (reference sequence). This CDR3 spans 14 amino acids. Trimming took off 3 bases at V and 6 bases at J, with 15 bases between the two ends. The CDR3 nucleotides are TGTGCCAGCAGTTTTGGGGGCCGGGGAAGCGAGCAGTACTTC. Protein: CASSFGGRGSEQYF.

The chain carries TRBV9 and TRBJ1-2; D is unclear. This CDR3 contains 11 residues. Trimming cost V 4 bases and J 4 bases, with 5 bases left between them. Germline V gene data show CDR1 as SGDLS and CDR2 as YYNGEE. The DNA for the CDR3 is TGTGCCAGCAGCTCAACCTATGGCTACACCTTC. It yields the protein CASSSTYGYTF.

This clone was seen once. This chain joins TRBV7-8 and TRBJ1-1; weak D call: TRBD1 (6 bases). CDR3 size: 16 residues. V lost 7 bases and J lost 3, with 21 bases in between. Germline CDR1 and CDR2: SGHVS and FQNEAQ. CDR3 sequence (DNA): TGTGCCAGCATCCTCCGGGACACTCGCCGGGACACTGAAGCTTTCTTT. Translating gives CASILRDTRRDTEAFF.

CDR3 in amino acids: CASSPTSDLYEQYF. In DNA, the CDR3 is TGTGCCAGCAGTCCTACTAGCGACCTCTACGAGCAGTACTTC. The chain recombines TRBV28 with TRBJ2-7; 7 bases align to TRBD2. J lost 3 bases, V lost 5 bases, and 7 bases had no gene match. The CDR3 has 14 amino acids. Germline assignment: CDR1 MDHEN and CDR2 SYDVKM.

The chain employs TRBV25-1 and TRBJ1-5; D is possibly TRBD1 (5 bases). Germline lookup yields CDR1 MGHDK and CDR2 SYGVNS. The CDR3 is 15 amino acids. V was shortened by 1 base and J by 6 bases, with 13 bases between the two germline ends. CDR3 DNA sequence: TGTGCCAGCAGTGAATCGGGGGGACGGGGTCAGCCCCAGCATTTT. Translation gives CASSESGGRGQPQHF.

The table lists this clone with a count of one. V and J are TRBV29-1 and TRBJ2-3; maybe TRBD2 (6 bases). V lost 1 base and J 4 bases, leaving 15 bases between the germline ends. The CDR3 consists of 15 residues. The germline V gene has CDR1 SQVTM and CDR2 ANQGSEA. The CDR3 here is CSVEVDGSLSDTQYF. The CDR3 DNA is TGCAGCGTTGAAGTGGACGGGAGCCTATCAGATACGCAGTATTTT.

The chain recombines TRBV6-5 with TRBJ1-4; possible D gene TRBD1, 5 bases. V was trimmed by 0 bases and J by 4 bases, leaving 9 bases between them. This CDR3 has 15 residues. CDR1 is MNHEY, CDR2 SVGAGI, per germline. The CDR3 is CASSYSGGDNEKLFF. As DNA, the CDR3 is TGTGCCAGCAGTTACTCGGGGGGGGATAATGAAAAACTGTTTTTT.

The rearrangement joins TRBV7-8 to TRBJ2-7, with D hard to call. Germline assignment: CDR1 SGHVS and CDR2 FQNEAQ. Trimming took 0 bases from V and 3 from J, leaving 12 bases between them. This CDR3 is 15 amino acids long. The CDR3 bases are TGTGCCAGCAGCTTAGCCCCGACCGTCGACTACGAGCAGTACTTC. This sequence encodes CASSLAPTVDYEQYF.

V and J are TRBV2 and TRBJ2-7, with D possibly matching TRBD2 (5 bases). V lost 11 bases and J 0 bases, leaving 11 bases between the germline ends. Per the germline V gene, CDR1 is SNHLY and CDR2 is FYNNEI. The CDR3 loop spans 12 amino acids. The CDR3 region is CASEGRSYEQYF. CDR3 coding DNA: TGTGCCTCCGAGGGTCGCTCCTACGAGCAGTACTTC.

This chain uses TRBV30 with TRBJ1-1; the D is unclear. CDR3 size: 14 residues. V was trimmed by 6 bases and J by 4 bases, leaving 18 bases between them. Germline V gives CDR1 GTSNPN, CDR2 SVGIG (reference sequence). CDR3 sequence (DNA): TGTGCCTGTCTCCTAGCCCCACGGGCCACTGAAGCTTTCTTT. It translates to CACLLAPRATEAFF.

The chain uses TRBV7-2 and TRBJ1-4, with TRBD1 matching 10 bases. The length of the CDR3 is 15 residues. V shed 0 bases, J shed 8 bases, and the junction held 3 bases outside the gene matches. Germline V gene sequence: CDR1 SGHTA, CDR2 FQGNSA. The CDR3 protein is CASSLAGQGYEKLFF. Written as DNA, the CDR3 is TGTGCCAGCAGCTTAGCGGGACAGGGGTACGAAAAACTGTTTTTT.

This chain uses TRBV13 with TRBJ2-5; D remains ambiguous. The CDR3 length is 15 residues. Per the germline V gene, CDR1 is PRHDT and CDR2 is FYEKMQ (reference sequence). V was shortened by 3 bases and J by 3 bases, with 14 bases between the two germline ends. The CDR3 reads CASSLGSPWEETQYF. The DNA for the CDR3 is TGTGCCAGCAGCTTGGGTTCTCCGTGGGAAGAGACCCAGTACTTC.